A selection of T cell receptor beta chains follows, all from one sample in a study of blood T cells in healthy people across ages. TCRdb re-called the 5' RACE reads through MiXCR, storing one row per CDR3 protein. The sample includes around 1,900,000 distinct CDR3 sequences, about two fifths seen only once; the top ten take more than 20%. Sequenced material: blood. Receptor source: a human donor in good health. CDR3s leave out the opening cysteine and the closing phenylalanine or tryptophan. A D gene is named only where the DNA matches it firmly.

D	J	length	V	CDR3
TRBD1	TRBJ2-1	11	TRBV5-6	ASDRVGINEQF
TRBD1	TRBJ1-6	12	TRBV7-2	ASSAGTGDSPLH
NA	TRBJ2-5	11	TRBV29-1	SVGPKAVEEQY
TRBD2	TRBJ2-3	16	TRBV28	ASSPQAGGPGVTDTQY
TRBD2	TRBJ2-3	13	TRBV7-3	ASSLQAGMVDTQY
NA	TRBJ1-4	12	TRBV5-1	ASSFLTGDEKLF
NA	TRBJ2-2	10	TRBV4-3	ASSQVLGELF
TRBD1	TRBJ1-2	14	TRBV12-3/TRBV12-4	ASRLTQGAGGDGYT
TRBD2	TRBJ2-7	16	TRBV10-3	ATQWEGLGSGATYEQY
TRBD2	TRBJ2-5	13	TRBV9	ASKPSGGARETQY
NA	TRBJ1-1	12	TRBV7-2	ASSLDREYTEAF
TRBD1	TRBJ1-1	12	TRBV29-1	SVEEVGTGGEAF
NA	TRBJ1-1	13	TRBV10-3	AISESRAGYTEAF
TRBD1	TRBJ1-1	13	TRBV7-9	ASSLGGDANTEAF
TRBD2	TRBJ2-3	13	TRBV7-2	ASSRLASGTDTQY
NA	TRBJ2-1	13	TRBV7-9	ASSSGTHWANEQF
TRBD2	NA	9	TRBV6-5	ASLAGGTQY
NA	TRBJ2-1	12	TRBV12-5	ASGTTGTFNEQF
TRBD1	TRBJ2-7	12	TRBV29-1	SVGFGTVRYEQY
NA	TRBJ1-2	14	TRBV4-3	ASSQDTVASNYGYT
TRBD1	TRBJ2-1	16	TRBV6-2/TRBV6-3	ASASARDRGSPYNEQF
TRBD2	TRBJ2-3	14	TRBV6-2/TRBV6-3	ASSYGAGISTDTQY
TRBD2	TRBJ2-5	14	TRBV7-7	ASSLGTSGVLETQY
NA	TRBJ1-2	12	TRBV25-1	ASSEFGSTYGYT
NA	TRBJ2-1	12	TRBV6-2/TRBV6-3	ASSPPPGYNEQF
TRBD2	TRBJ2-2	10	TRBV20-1	SASGGAGELF
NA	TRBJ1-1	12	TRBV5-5	ASSLGWIDTEAF
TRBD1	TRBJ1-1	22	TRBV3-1	ASSQEDQDRVISHALPKNTEAF
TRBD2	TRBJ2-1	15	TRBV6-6	ASSYIIAGIRPNEQF
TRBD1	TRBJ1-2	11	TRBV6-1	ASRTGGVYGYT
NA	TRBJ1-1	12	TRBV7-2	ASSLAPPGTEAF
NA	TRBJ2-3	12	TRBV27	ASSSLGFPDTQY
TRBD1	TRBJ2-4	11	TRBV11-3	ASSRQGVSIQY
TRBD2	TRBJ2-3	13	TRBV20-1	SARILQRGTDTQY
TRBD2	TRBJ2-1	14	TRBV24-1	VTSDSIGGVDNEQF
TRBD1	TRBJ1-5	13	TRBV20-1	SAEVDRGGNQPQH
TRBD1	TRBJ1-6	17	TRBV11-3	ASSLRFRDSGTFNSPLH
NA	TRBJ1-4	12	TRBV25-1	ASSDYATNEKLF
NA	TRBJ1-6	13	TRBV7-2	ASVDDSSYNSPLH
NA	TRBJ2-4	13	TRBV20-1	SATNPGLAKNIQY
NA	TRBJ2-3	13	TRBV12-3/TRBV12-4	ASSLLQRSTDTQY
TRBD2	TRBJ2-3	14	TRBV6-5	ASSYGRGGGRVTQY
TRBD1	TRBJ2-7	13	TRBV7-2	ASSLLGDSAYEQY
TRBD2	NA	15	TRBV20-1	SARDLIAGGLTCEQY
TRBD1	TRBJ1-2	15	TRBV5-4	ASSLITGALLDYGYT
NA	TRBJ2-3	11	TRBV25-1	ASRRLSTDTQY
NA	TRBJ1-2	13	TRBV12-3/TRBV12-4	ASTHTLGGNYGYT
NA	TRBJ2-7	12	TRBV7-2	ANSLGSGNYEQY
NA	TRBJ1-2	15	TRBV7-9	ASSQTGDPRLDYGYT
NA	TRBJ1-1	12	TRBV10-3	AISSGRAKAEAF
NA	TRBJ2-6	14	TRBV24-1	ATSDARASGANVLT
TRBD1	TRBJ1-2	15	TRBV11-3	ASSSGTGDLSNYGYT
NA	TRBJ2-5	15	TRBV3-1	ASSQGYGQRYQETQY